The rows below give T cell receptor beta chains drawn from one sample of a study of blood T cell repertoires in COVID-19. Assay: immunoSEQ multiplex PCR; the TCRdb copy retains only in-frame clones and omits some. The profile shows some 170,000 clones, about 79% of them singletons. The sample comprised PBMCs or T cells enriched from blood (not recorded which). The receptors shown here come from a man aged 50-60 years who had recovered from COVID-19. The CDR3 runs from the conserved cysteine through the conserved F or W. Fields, in order: clone size, V gene, D gene, J gene, CDR3 protein, CDR3 DNA. The D gene is left open where the match is weak. Some rows have no size entry. The others give once, few or many, or a class for an expanded clone.

size: -; V: TRBV9; D: -; J: TRBJ1-2; CDR3: CASSPPPGFQSGAYGYTF; DNA: TGTGCCAGCAGCCCACCTCCCGGGTTTCAATCTGGAGCCTATGGCTACACCTTC
size: -; V: TRBV30; D: -; J: TRBJ1-1; CDR3: CAWSRTTFNTEAFF; DNA: TGTGCCTGGAGCCGGACAACCTTCAACACTGAAGCTTTCTTT
size: -; V: TRBV5-1; D: -; J: TRBJ1-3; CDR3: CASSSDISVISGNTIYF; DNA: TGCGCCAGCAGCTCAGACATCTCTGTTATCTCTGGAAACACCATATATTTT
size: -; V: TRBV7-9; D: TRBD1; J: TRBJ1-6; CDR3: CASSQQGSNSPLHF; DNA: TGTGCCAGCAGCCAACAGGGGAGTAATTCACCCCTCCACTTT
size: -; V: TRBV28; D: -; J: TRBJ1-6; CDR3: CASTPGSPLTLHF; DNA: TGTGCCAGCACCCCAGGGTCCCCTCTCACCCTCCACTTT
size: once; V: TRBV28; D: TRBD1; J: TRBJ2-7; CDR3: CASSLSRATGDHEQYF; DNA: TGTGCCAGCAGTTTGTCTCGGGCTACAGGGGACCACGAGCAGTACTTC
size: -; V: TRBV5-1; D: TRBD1; J: TRBJ2-4; CDR3: CASSEGQGSNIQYF; DNA: TGCGCCAGCAGCGAGGGACAGGGTTCGAACATTCAGTACTTC
size: -; V: TRBV19; D: -; J: TRBJ1-1; CDR3: CASTTSVNTEAFF; DNA: TGTGCCAGTACCACTTCCGTGAACACTGAAGCTTTCTTT
size: -; V: TRBV30; D: -; J: TRBJ1-2; CDR3: CAWSVYGSNYGYTF; DNA: TGTGCCTGGAGTGTTTATGGGAGTAACTATGGCTACACCTTC
size: -; V: TRBV4-1; D: -; J: TRBJ1-2; CDR3: CASSQERGGHRGYTF; DNA: TGCGCCAGCAGCCAAGAGAGGGGGGGGCATCGTGGCTACACCTTC
size: few; V: TRBV18; D: -; J: TRBJ1-2; CDR3: CASSPGQDYGYTF; DNA: TGTGCCAGCTCACCGGGTCAGGACTATGGCTACACCTTC
size: -; V: TRBV6-5; D: TRBD1; J: TRBJ1-5; CDR3: CASRRTGMEPQHF; DNA: TGTGCCAGCCGCCGGACAGGGATGGAGCCCCAGCATTTT
size: few; V: TRBV27; D: TRBD2; J: TRBJ2-7; CDR3: CASSSPERGLYEQYF; DNA: TGTGCCAGCAGTTCCCCCGAGCGGGGACTCTACGAGCAGTACTTC
size: -; V: TRBV30; D: TRBD1; J: TRBJ2-7; CDR3: CATSSGTGGYEQYF; DNA: TGTGCCACATCATCCGGGACAGGGGGGTACGAGCAGTACTTC
size: -; V: TRBV18; D: TRBD1; J: TRBJ1-3; CDR3: CASSLQTGRRNTIYF; DNA: TGTGCCAGCTCTCTGCAGACAGGGCGTAGAAACACCATATATTTT
size: -; V: TRBV10-2; D: TRBD1; J: TRBJ1-1; CDR3: CASSEPRGVTEAFF; DNA: TGCGCCAGCAGTGAGCCCAGGGGGGTCACTGAAGCTTTCTTT
size: -; V: TRBV30; D: -; J: TRBJ1-2; CDR3: CAWSVLGHYYGYTF; DNA: TGTGCCTGGAGTGTACTAGGGCACTACTATGGCTACACCTTC
size: -; V: TRBV9; D: TRBD1; J: TRBJ1-4; CDR3: CASSVAMRGRLATNEKLFF; DNA: TGTGCCAGCAGCGTAGCTATGAGGGGGCGGCTTGCAACTAATGAAAAACTGTTTTTT
size: -; V: TRBV3-1/TRBV3-2; D: TRBD1; J: TRBJ1-2; CDR3: CASSPQDRVILYGYTF; DNA: TGTGCCAGCAGCCCCCAGGACAGGGTCATTCTCTATGGCTACACCTTC
size: few; V: TRBV7-8; D: TRBD1; J: TRBJ1-1; CDR3: CASSLVRFFAGQRKGEAFF; DNA: TGTGCCAGCAGCTTAGTACGTTTTTTTGCGGGACAGCGGAAAGGTGAAGCTTTCTTT
size: -; V: TRBV25-1; D: TRBD1; J: TRBJ1-4; CDR3: CASSRGGQGRKLFF; DNA: TGTGCCAGCAGTAGGGGGGGACAGGGCCGAAAACTGTTTTTT
size: -; V: TRBV19; D: -; J: TRBJ1-2; CDR3: CASSTQTGQGNYGYTF; DNA: TGTGCCAGTAGTACCCAGACAGGCCAAGGGAACTATGGCTACACCTTC
size: -; V: TRBV7-9; D: -; J: TRBJ1-2; CDR3: CASSPQGFFGYTF; DNA: TGTGCCAGCAGCCCTCAGGGTTTTTTTGGCTACACCTTC
size: -; V: TRBV3-1/TRBV3-2; D: TRBD2; J: TRBJ2-7; CDR3: CASSQDSLAGGRGQYF; DNA: TGTGCCAGCAGCCAAGACTCACTAGCGGGGGGCCGGGGGCAGTACTTC
size: few; V: TRBV14; D: TRBD1; J: TRBJ2-7; CDR3: CASSQRSTGGYEQYF; DNA: TGTGCCAGCAGCCAAAGATCGACAGGGGGCTACGAGCAGTACTTC
size: -; V: TRBV7-2; D: TRBD1; J: TRBJ2-2; CDR3: CASSYQAGTGAGELFF; DNA: TGTGCCAGCAGCTACCAGGCCGGGACAGGGGCCGGGGAGCTGTTTTTT
size: -; V: TRBV7-9; D: -; J: TRBJ2-6; CDR3: CASSLGGVSSGANVLTF; DNA: TGTGCCAGCAGCTTAGGGGGCGTGAGCTCTGGGGCCAACGTCCTGACTTTC
size: -; V: TRBV27; D: -; J: TRBJ1-6; CDR3: CASSLSLGSPLHF; DNA: TGTGCCAGCAGTTTATCCCTTGGCTCACCCCTCCACTTT
size: -; V: TRBV5-1; D: -; J: TRBJ1-1; CDR3: CASSGRPGDLGTEAFF; DNA: TGCGCCAGCAGCGGGAGGCCCGGGGACCTTGGGACTGAAGCTTTCTTT
size: -; V: TRBV27; D: -; J: TRBJ1-6; CDR3: CASSLPRSSEVPPLHF; DNA: TGTGCCAGCAGTTTACCCAGATCCTCAGAGGTCCCACCCCTCCACTTT
size: -; V: TRBV5-6; D: TRBD2; J: TRBJ2-3; CDR3: CASRTSGDTDTQYF; DNA: TGTGCCAGCAGAACTAGCGGGGACACAGATACGCAGTATTTT